This T cell receptor (beta chain) was identified during a study of response to subunit inactivated influenza vaccine. Study-wide results and caveats: Seasonal influenza vaccination, on each occasion, was suggested by the authors to recruit few new T cells.

In TCRdb, the RT-PCR reads were re-called with MiXCR into one record per CDR3 protein. This sample has 650,000 to 800,000 distinct CDR3 sequences, with less than 20% found just once. Trimming took 1 base from V and 9 from J, leaving 16 bases between them. The germline V gene has CDR1 SEHNR and CDR2 FQNEAQ (reference sequence). The CDR3 contains 15 residues. This clonotype has more than one count but fewer than ten. Its target is unknown. The TCR originated in a man aged 50-59 years who received an inactivated influenza vaccine. V usage is TRBV7-9 and J usage is TRBJ2-1; no clear D. The sample consisted of PBMCs from blood, taken more than 4 days after vaccination. CDR3 sequence (DNA): TGTGCCAGCAGCTTAGTTAGACCCCCTTATTTTGAGCAGTTCTTC. Translating it yields CASSLVRPPYFEQFF.